The 14 T cell receptor beta chains below were found in one sample sequenced in a study of blood T cell repertoires in COVID-19. Assay: immunoSEQ multiplex PCR; the TCRdb copy retains only in-frame clones and omits some. The data contain roughly 100,000 clones, 88% of them singletons. Sequenced material: peripheral blood. The receptors stem from a human donor in a cohort sampled during active COVID-19.

The rearrangement joins TRBV5-1 to TRBJ2-2; 8 nucleotides line up with TRBD1. Germline CDR1 reads SGHRS; CDR2 reads YFSETQ. J gave up 9 bases and V 4 bases, and 8 bases lay outside the gene matches. The CDR3 contains 14 residues. CDR3 sequence reads: CASSPGQGGRELFF. Here the CDR3 DNA reads TGCGCCAGCAGCCCCGGACAGGGTGGCCGGGAGCTGTTTTTT.

The chain uses TRBV7-9 and TRBJ2-7; no reliable D call. This CDR3 has 12 residues. Germline CDR1 reads SEHNR; CDR2 reads FQNEAQ (reference sequence). V lost 1 base and J lost 7, with 8 bases in between. Here the CDR3 reads CASSLDVREQYF. For the CDR3, the DNA is TGTGCCAGCAGCTTAGACGTCCGGGAGCAGTACTTC.

The chain uses TRBV6-5 and TRBJ1-5, with 7 nucleotides matching TRBD1. This CDR3 is built from 15 residues. After removal of 4 bases from V and 7 bases from J, the junction contained 10 bases not matched to a gene. Germline V lookup: CDR1 MNHEY, CDR2 SVGAGI. CDR3 bases: TGTGCCAGCAGTTCCCGTGGGCAGGGGGGCCAGCCCCAGCATTTT. Translation gives CASSSRGQGGQPQHF.

The chain uses TRBV28 and TRBJ2-7; TRBD2 agrees at 15 bases. V shed 3 bases, J shed 0 bases, and the junction held 9 bases outside the gene matches. This CDR3 comprises 19 residues. CDR1 and CDR2 (germline): MDHEN, SYDVKM. CDR3: CASSFWGLAGGSPSYEQYF. DNA for the CDR3: TGTGCCAGCAGTTTTTGGGGACTAGCGGGAGGTAGCCCCTCCTACGAGCAGTACTTC.

The gene calls are TRBV19 and TRBJ1-4, with D possibly TRBD1 on 6 matching bases. The germline CDR1 and CDR2 sequences are LNHDA and SQIVND (reference sequence). This CDR3 is 16 amino acids long. Trimming cost V 5 bases and J 3 bases, with 16 bases left between them. In nucleotides, the CDR3 is TGTGCCAGTAGTGTCCGCTATGGGGGCCCTAATGAAAAACTGTTTTTT. Amino acid sequence: CASSVRYGGPNEKLFF.

The rearrangement links TRBV6-5 to TRBJ2-7; 9 nucleotides match TRBD1. V dropped 0 bases and J dropped 5; count of bases not matched to a gene: 8. This CDR3 is built from 16 residues. CDR1 is MNHEY and CDR2 is SVGAGI in the germline V gene. In nucleotides, the CDR3 is TGTGCCAGCAGTTACTCGATCACAGGGGGCATCGACGAGCAGTACTTC. Residues: CASSYSITGGIDEQYF.

This chain connects TRBV30 to TRBJ1-4; D is uncertain. The germline V and J ends were trimmed by 2 bases and 3 bases, with 10 bases remaining between them. The CDR3 consists of 14 residues. Germline CDR1 and CDR2: GTSNPN and SVGIG (reference sequence). The DNA for the CDR3 is TGTGCCTGGAGTAGGAGTAACTCTAATGAAAAACTGTTTTTT. The encoded protein is CAWSRSNSNEKLFF.

The chain recombines TRBV5-6 with TRBJ1-1; unclear D gene. V lost 0 bases to trimming and J lost 4 bases, with 10 bases between them. There are 14 residues in the CDR3. In germline, CDR1 is SGHDT, CDR2 YYEEEE. The CDR3 protein is CASSLVWGGTEAFF. The CDR3, as DNA: TGTGCCAGCAGCTTGGTATGGGGAGGCACTGAAGCTTTCTTT.

V and J are TRBV7-2 and TRBJ2-5; the D gene is possibly TRBD2 (6 bases). Germline CDR1 is SGHTA and CDR2 is FQGNSA. The ends were cut back, 5 bases at V and 3 bases at J, with 13 bases in the middle. This CDR3 comprises 14 residues. CDR3 residues: CASSQAGREETQYF. The CDR3 nucleotides are TGTGCCAGCAGCCAGGCGGGACGGGAAGAGACCCAGTACTTC. The full variable domain, with the rest looked up from reference TRBV7-2 and TRBJ2-5, is GAGVSQSPSNKVTEKGKDVELRCDPISGHTALYWYRQSLGQGLEFLIYFQGNSAPDKSGLPSDRFSAERTGGSVSTLTIQRTQQEDSAVYLCASSQAGREETQYFGPGTRLLVL.

The chain carries TRBV2 and TRBJ2-2; 11 bases line up with TRBD2. V lost 6 bases, J lost 3 bases, and 3 bases stayed unmatched. The CDR3 spans 15 residues. Germline V CDR1 and CDR2: SNHLY, FYNNEI. CDR3 sequence reads: CASRRLAGYTGELFF. The CDR3 DNA sequence: TGTGCCAGCAGGAGACTAGCGGGATACACCGGGGAGCTGTTTTTT.

V usage is TRBV28 and J usage is TRBJ2-7; TRBD1 might be the D (5 bases). From germline, CDR1 is MDHEN and CDR2 SYDVKM. With 2 bases removed from V and 0 bases from J, the gap between germline ends came to 11 bases. The CDR3 totals 15 residues. The CDR3 here is CASSLQGSRSYEQYF. DNA of the CDR3: TGTGCCAGCAGTTTACAGGGATCTCGCTCCTACGAGCAGTACTTC.

The chain employs TRBV11-2 and TRBJ2-7; D remains ambiguous. With 3 bases removed from V and 3 bases from J, the gap between germline ends came to 9 bases. The germline V gene has CDR1 SGHAT and CDR2 FQNNGV. This CDR3 contains 13 residues. CDR3 loop: CASSLAGNYEQYF. The CDR3, as DNA: TGTGCCAGCAGCTTGGCAGGTAACTACGAGCAGTACTTC.

This chain joins TRBV19 and TRBJ2-7; D perhaps matches TRBD1 (7 bases). Germline CDR1 and CDR2: LNHDA and SQIVND (reference sequence). With 5 bases removed from V and 0 bases from J, the gap between germline ends came to 17 bases. This CDR3 spans 16 amino acids. Written as DNA, the CDR3 is TGTGCCAGTAGTTCCAGGGGGGCCCCAATCTCCTACGAGCAGTACTTC. Translation gives CASSSRGAPISYEQYF.

As for this clone: One end of the junction varies from germline; a read error may be responsible. The V and J genes are TRBV2 and TRBJ2-1; 8 nucleotides match TRBD2. Germline assignment: CDR1 SNHLY and CDR2 FYNNEI. The CDR3 has 11 amino acids. The CDR3 sequence: CASRASGGRVF. DNA for the CDR3: TGTGCCAGCAGGGCCAGCGGGGGACGGGTCTTC.